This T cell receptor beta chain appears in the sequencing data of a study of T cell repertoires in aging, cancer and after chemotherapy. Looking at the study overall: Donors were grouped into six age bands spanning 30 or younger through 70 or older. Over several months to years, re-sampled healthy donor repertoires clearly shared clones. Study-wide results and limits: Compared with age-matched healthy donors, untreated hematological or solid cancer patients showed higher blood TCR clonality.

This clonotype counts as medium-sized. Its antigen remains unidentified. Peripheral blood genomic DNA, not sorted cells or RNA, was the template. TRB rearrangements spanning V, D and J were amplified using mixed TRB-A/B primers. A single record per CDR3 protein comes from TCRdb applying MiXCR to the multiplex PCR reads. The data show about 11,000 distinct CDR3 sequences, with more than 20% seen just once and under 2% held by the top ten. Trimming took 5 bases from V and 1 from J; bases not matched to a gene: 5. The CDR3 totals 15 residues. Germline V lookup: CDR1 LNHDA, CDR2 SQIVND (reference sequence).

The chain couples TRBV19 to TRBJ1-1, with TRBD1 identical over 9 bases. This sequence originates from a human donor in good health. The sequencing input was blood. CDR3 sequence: CASSSQDRGNTEAFF. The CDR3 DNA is TGTGCCAGTAGTTCCCAGGACAGGGGGAACACTGAAGCTTTCTTT.